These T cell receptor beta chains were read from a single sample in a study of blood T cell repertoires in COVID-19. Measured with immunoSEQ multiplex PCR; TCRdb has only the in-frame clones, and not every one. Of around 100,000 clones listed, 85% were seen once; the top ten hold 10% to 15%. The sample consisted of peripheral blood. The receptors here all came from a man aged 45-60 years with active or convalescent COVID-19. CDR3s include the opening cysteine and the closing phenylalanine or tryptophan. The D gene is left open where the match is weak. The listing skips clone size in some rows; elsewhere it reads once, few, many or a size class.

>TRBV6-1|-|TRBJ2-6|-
CASSERDTPGANVLTF
TGTGCCAGCAGTGAAAGGGACACCCCTGGGGCCAACGTCCTGACTTTC
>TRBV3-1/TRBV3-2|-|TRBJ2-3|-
CASSPGGGTQYF
TGTGCCAGCAGCCCCGGAGGTGGGACGCAGTATTTT
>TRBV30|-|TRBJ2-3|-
CAWSPADTQYF
TGTGCCTGGAGTCCCGCAGATACGCAGTATTTT
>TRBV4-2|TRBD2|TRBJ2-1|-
CASSPAGGGRAKNEQFF
TGTGCCAGCAGCCCCGCCGGGGGCGGGAGGGCAAAAAATGAGCAGTTCTTC
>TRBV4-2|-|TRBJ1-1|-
CASSSPVQGRHDTEAFF
TGTGCCAGCAGCTCTCCGGTGCAGGGGCGACATGACACTGAAGCTTTCTTT
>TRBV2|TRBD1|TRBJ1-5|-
CASSNRGWNQPQHF
TGTGCCAGCAGCAACAGGGGATGGAATCAGCCCCAGCATTTT
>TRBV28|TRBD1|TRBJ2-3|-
CASIDGTGRTDTQYF
TGTGCCAGCATTGACGGGACAGGGCGGACAGATACGCAGTATTTT
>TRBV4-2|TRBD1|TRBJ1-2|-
CASSPGQPNYGYTF
TGTGCCAGCAGCCCGGGACAGCCTAACTATGGCTACACCTTC
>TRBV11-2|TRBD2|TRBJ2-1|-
CASSIRAGGPVNEQFF
TGTGCCAGCAGCATCCGGGCGGGAGGGCCGGTGAATGAGCAGTTCTTC
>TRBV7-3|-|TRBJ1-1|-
CASSLGRGNTEAFF
TGTGCCAGCAGCTTAGGGCGGGGAAACACTGAAGCTTTCTTT
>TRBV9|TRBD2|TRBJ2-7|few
CASSVASGISYEQYF
TGTGCCAGCAGCGTAGCTAGCGGGATCTCCTACGAGCAGTACTTC
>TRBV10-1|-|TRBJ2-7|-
CASSVAGHGQYF
TGCGCCAGCAGTGTGGCAGGCCACGGGCAGTACTTC
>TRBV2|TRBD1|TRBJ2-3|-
CASSLGTATDTQYF
TGTGCCAGCAGTCTTGGGACAGCCACAGATACGCAGTATTTT
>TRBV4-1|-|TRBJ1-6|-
CASSPGPGKDSPLHF
TGCGCCAGCAGCCCCGGCCCAGGGAAAGATTCACCCCTCCACTTT
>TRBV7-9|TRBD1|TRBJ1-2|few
CASSSDRVGYGYTF
TGTGCCAGCAGCTCGGACAGGGTAGGGTATGGCTACACCTTC
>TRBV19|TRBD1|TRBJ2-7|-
CASNTGQGPYEQYF
TGTGCCAGTAATACCGGACAGGGACCTTACGAGCAGTACTTC
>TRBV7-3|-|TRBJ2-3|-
CASSPAAGRTDTQYF
TGTGCCAGCAGCCCGGCGGCGGGGCGGACAGATACGCAGTATTTT
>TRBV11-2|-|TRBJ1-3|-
CASSKTPRGSFGNTIYF
TGTGCCAGCAGCAAGACGCCAAGGGGGAGCTTTGGAAACACCATATATTTT
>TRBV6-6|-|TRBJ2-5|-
CASSYDSQETQYF
TGTGCCAGCAGTTATGACAGTCAAGAGACCCAGTACTTC
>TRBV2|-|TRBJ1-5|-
CASSETAPGQQPQHF
TGTGCCAGCAGTGAAACCGCCCCAGGACAGCAGCCCCAGCATTTT
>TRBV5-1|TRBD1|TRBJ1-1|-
CASSVQGEGTEAFF
TGCGCCAGCAGCGTTCAGGGGGAAGGGACTGAAGCTTTCTTT
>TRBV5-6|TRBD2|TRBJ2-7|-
CASSPGLDEQYF
TGTGCCAGCAGCCCCGGACTAGACGAGCAGTACTTC
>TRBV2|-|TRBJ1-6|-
CASSFRVTNSPLHF
TGTGCCAGCAGCTTCAGGGTTACTAATTCACCCCTCCACTTT
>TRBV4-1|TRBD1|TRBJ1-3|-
CASSQNRQGPTIYF
TGCGCCAGCAGCCAAAACCGACAGGGACCGACCATATATTTT
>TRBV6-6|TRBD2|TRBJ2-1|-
CASSETSVKNNEQFF
TGTGCCAGCAGTGAGACTAGCGTGAAAAACAATGAGCAGTTCTTC
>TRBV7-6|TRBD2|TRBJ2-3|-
CASSMTSDLGTDTQYF
TGTGCCAGCAGCATGACTAGCGATTTAGGCACAGATACGCAGTATTTT
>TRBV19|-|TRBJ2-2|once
CASRGDAGIGELFF
TGTGCCAGTAGGGGGGATGCGGGAATAGGGGAGCTGTTTTTT
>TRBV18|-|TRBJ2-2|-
CASSPTVPANTGELFF
TGTGCCAGCTCACCGACAGTACCCGCGAACACCGGGGAGCTGTTTTTT
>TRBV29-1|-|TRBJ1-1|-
CSVAQQGNTEAFF
TGCAGCGTTGCCCAGCAGGGCAACACTGAAGCTTTCTTT
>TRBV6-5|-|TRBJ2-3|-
CASSTPGADTQYF
TGTGCCAGCTCTACCCCAGGGGCAGATACGCAGTATTTT